This entry lists 2 T cell receptor beta chains sequenced from one sample in a study of post-analysis software for immune sequencing data. Findings and limits, study-wide: Higher frequency in patients than in controls was seen for about five TRBV segments, with TRBV5-6, TRBV5-1 and TRBV20-1 among them.

Their antigens are not known. TCR beta cDNA libraries included unique molecular identifiers. TCRdb processed the PCR reads anew with MiXCR; each CDR3 protein has one entry. The sample lists fewer than 850,000 distinct CDR3 sequences, around 27% seen once, with around 0.6% in the top ten. The sequencing input was blood. The source of these receptors is a girl aged 10-17 years with multiple sclerosis.

This clonotype was found a few times. This chain links TRBV28 with TRBJ2-1, with TRBD2 identical over 9 bases. The CDR3 is 14 residues long. V lost 5 bases, J lost 4 bases, and 3 bases stayed unmatched. The germline CDR1 and CDR2 sequences are MDHEN and SYDVKM. The CDR3 region has the DNA TGTGCCAGCAGTAGACTAGCGGATTACAATGAGCAGTTCTTC. Protein product: CASSRLADYNEQFF.

This clonotype was observed at least ten times. Written as DNA, the CDR3 is TGTGCCAGCAGACCCGCGACAGGGCGCGGCTACACCTTC. It specifies CASRPATGRGYTF. The rearrangement links TRBV6-5 to TRBJ1-2; 7 bases fit TRBD1. Germline values: CDR1 MNHEY, CDR2 SVGAGI. V dropped 6 bases and J dropped 8; count of bases not matched to a gene: 9. The CDR3 is 13 residues long.